This entry features one TCR beta chain sequence. As handled by the study authors: Researchers report that nucleated cell counts were estimated from reference gene primer amplification. Using immunoSEQ multiplex PCR, the repertoire was profiled, and TCRdb retains in-frame clones only, with some absent. V and J calls and clone size are copied from that table; D and trimming were computed from the DNA. The repertoire holds approximately 72,000 clones, with 80% to 85% as singletons. CDR1 and CDR2 from the germline V gene are SNHLY and FYNNEI. The CDR3 contains 12 residues. V lost 7 bases and J lost 6, with 10 bases in between. These data originate in a study of blood T cell repertoires in COVID-19. Across the study: The study drew acute and convalescent COVID-19 samples from the United States, Italy and Spain. Nucleic acid was either cDNA or gDNA, and it came from T cells, B-cell-depleted T cells, or PBMCs.

The chain joins TRBV2 to TRBJ2-1; D gene ambiguous. The sequenced sample consisted of peripheral blood. This receptor was obtained from a middle-aged man with active COVID-19. The CDR3 nucleotides are TGTGCCAGCAATGGGCTTCTCAATGAGCAGTTCTTC. Amino acids: CASNGLLNEQFF.